This TCR beta chain is from a study of T-cell memory formation after mild COVID-19. V shed 5 bases and J shed 1 base, with 8 bases lying between them. From germline, CDR1 is SGDLS and CDR2 YYNGEE. This CDR3 region has 13 residues. TCRdb independently ran MiXCR on the 5' RACE reads; one entry per CDR3 protein. The sample records about 340,000 distinct CDR3 sequences, roughly 13% being singletons. This chain uses TRBV9 with TRBJ2-3, with D possibly matching TRBD2 (6 bases). Sample: PBMCs or a T cell subset sorted from them (not recorded which). This clonotype was obtained from a man aged 18-30 years who had mild COVID-19 (a few samples of this study predate the infection). Cell type and time point are not known. The CDR3 spells CASSRERTDTQYF. DNA of the CDR3: TGTGCCAGCAGTCGGGAGCGCACAGATACGCAGTATTTT.